This is a list of T cell receptor beta chains from one sample in a study of shared clonotypes between healthy human individuals. Libraries were prepared by immunoSEQ multiplex PCR; TCRdb keeps only in-frame clonotypes and omits some of them. The data show a few million clones, with 90% to 97% seen just once and approximately 0.13% held by the top ten. The specimen was naive CD4+ T cells sorted from blood. These receptors all come from a man between 18 and 29 years old in good health. Both conserved end residues are part of each CDR3. The D gene is left open where the match is weak.

j_call: TRBJ1-2
d_call: .
v_call: TRBV6-5
cdr3_nt: TGTGCCAGCAGTTCGGGACACTCCTATGGCTACACCTTC
cdr3_aa: CASSSGHSYGYTF

j_call: TRBJ2-5
d_call: .
v_call: TRBV28
cdr3_nt: TGTGCCAGCAGTTCTCCATCGACAGATAAAGAGACCCAGTACTTC
cdr3_aa: CASSSPSTDKETQYF

j_call: TRBJ1-5
d_call: .
v_call: TRBV10-3
cdr3_nt: TGTGCCATCACCCCGGGGCCCGGCAATCAGCCCCAGCATTTT
cdr3_aa: CAITPGPGNQPQHF

j_call: TRBJ2-5
d_call: TRBD1
v_call: TRBV6-1
cdr3_nt: TGTGCCAGCATTCAACCGGGACAGGGCAGGGAGACCCAGTACTTC
cdr3_aa: CASIQPGQGRETQYF

j_call: TRBJ1-5
d_call: .
v_call: TRBV2
cdr3_nt: TGTGCCAGCAGTGCTGGGCAGGGGCAGCCCCAGCATTTT
cdr3_aa: CASSAGQGQPQHF

j_call: TRBJ1-1
d_call: TRBD1
v_call: TRBV29-1
cdr3_nt: TGCAGCGTAAGGACAGGGAGGGTAACTGAAGCTTTCTTT
cdr3_aa: CSVRTGRVTEAFF

j_call: TRBJ2-5
d_call: .
v_call: TRBV25-1
cdr3_nt: TGTGCCAGCAGTGAATTTGGACCGAGCAGCGAGACCCAGTACTTC
cdr3_aa: CASSEFGPSSETQYF

j_call: TRBJ1-6
d_call: .
v_call: TRBV19
cdr3_nt: TGTGCCAGTAGTATTGCAGTCTCGGGGACATATAATTCACCCCTCCACTTT
cdr3_aa: CASSIAVSGTYNSPLHF

j_call: TRBJ2-2
d_call: .
v_call: TRBV7-2
cdr3_nt: TGTGCCAGCAGCACCAACTACAACACCGGGGAGCTGTTTTTT
cdr3_aa: CASSTNYNTGELFF

j_call: TRBJ1-1
d_call: .
v_call: TRBV11-2
cdr3_nt: TGTGCCAGCAGTCAGGGTTATGAAGCTTTCTTT
cdr3_aa: CASSQGYEAFF

j_call: TRBJ1-4
d_call: TRBD1
v_call: TRBV5-6
cdr3_nt: TGTGCCAGCAGACGGACAGGGAATGATGAAAAACTGTTTTTT
cdr3_aa: CASRRTGNDEKLFF

j_call: TRBJ2-1
d_call: TRBD2
v_call: TRBV7-9
cdr3_nt: TGTGCCAGCAGCTCGTACCGACTAGCGGGACCCTACAATGAGCAGTTCTTC
cdr3_aa: CASSSYRLAGPYNEQFF

j_call: TRBJ1-2
d_call: .
v_call: TRBV18
cdr3_nt: TGTGCCAGCTCACCCCAAACAGGGTCGTTAGATGGCTACACCTTC
cdr3_aa: CASSPQTGSLDGYTF

j_call: TRBJ2-2
d_call: .
v_call: TRBV6-1
cdr3_nt: TGTGCCAGCAGTGAAGAGGGTGGCGGGGTGGTGACCGGGGAGCTGTTTTTT
cdr3_aa: CASSEEGGGVVTGELFF